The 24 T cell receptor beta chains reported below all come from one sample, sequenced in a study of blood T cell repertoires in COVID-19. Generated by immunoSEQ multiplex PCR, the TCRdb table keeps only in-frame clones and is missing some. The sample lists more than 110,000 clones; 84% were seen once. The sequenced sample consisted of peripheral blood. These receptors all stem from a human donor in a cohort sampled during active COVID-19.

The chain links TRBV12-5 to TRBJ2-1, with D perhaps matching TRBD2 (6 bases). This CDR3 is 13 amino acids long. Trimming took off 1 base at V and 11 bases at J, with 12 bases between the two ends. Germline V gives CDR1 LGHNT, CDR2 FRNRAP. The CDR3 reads CASGLADGSQQFF. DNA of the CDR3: TGTGCTAGTGGTTTGGCCGACGGGAGTCAGCAGTTCTTC.

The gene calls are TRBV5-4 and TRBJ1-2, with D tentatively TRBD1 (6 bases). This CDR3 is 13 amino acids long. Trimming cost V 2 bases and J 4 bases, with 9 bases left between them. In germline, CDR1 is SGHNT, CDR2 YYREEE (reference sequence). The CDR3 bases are TGTGCCAGCAGCTTACGGGACATCTATGGCTACACCTTC. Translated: CASSLRDIYGYTF. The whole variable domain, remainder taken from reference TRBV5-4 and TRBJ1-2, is ETGVTQSPTHLIKTRGQQVTLRCSSQSGHNTVSWYQQALGQGPQFIFQYYREEENGRGNFPPRFSGLQFPNYSSELNVNALELDDSALYLCASSLRDIYGYTFGSGTRLTVV.

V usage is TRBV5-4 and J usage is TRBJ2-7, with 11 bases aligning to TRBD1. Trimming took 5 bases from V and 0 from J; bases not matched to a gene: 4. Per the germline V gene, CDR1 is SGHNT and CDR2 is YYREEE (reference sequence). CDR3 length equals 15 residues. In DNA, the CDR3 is TGTGCCAGCAGTTCCGGGACAGGGGGCTCCTACGAGCAGTACTTC. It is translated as CASSSGTGGSYEQYF. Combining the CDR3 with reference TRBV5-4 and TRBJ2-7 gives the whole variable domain ETGVTQSPTHLIKTRGQQVTLRCSSQSGHNTVSWYQQALGQGPQFIFQYYREEENGRGNFPPRFSGLQFPNYSSELNVNALELDDSALYLCASSSGTGGSYEQYFGPGTRLTVT.

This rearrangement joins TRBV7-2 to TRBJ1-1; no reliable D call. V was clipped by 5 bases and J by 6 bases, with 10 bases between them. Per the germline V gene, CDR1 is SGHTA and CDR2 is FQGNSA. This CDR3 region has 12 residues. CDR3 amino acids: CASSPQVAEAFF. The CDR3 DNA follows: TGTGCCAGCAGCCCCCAGGTCGCTGAAGCTTTCTTT.

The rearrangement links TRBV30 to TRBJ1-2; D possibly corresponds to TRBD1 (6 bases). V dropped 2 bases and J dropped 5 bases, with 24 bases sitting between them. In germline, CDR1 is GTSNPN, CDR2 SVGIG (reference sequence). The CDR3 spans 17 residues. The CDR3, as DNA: TGTGCCTGGAGTCTGGGGCGAGTTCGGACAGCTTCTTATGGCTACACCTTC. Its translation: CAWSLGRVRTASYGYTF.

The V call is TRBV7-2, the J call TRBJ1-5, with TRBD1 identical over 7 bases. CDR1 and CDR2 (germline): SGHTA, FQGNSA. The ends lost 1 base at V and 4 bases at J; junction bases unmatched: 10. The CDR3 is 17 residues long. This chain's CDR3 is CASSLGHNRGFNQPQHF. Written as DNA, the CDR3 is TGTGCCAGCAGCTTAGGTCATAACAGGGGATTTAATCAGCCCCAGCATTTT. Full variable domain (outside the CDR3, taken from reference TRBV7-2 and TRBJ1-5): GAGVSQSPSNKVTEKGKDVELRCDPISGHTALYWYRQSLGQGLEFLIYFQGNSAPDKSGLPSDRFSAERTGGSVSTLTIQRTQQEDSAVYLCASSLGHNRGFNQPQHFGDGTRLSIL.

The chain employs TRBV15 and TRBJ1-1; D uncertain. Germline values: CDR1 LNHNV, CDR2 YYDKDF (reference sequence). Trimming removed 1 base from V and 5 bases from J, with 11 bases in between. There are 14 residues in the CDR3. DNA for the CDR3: TGTGCCACCAGCAGAGGGGCAGGCGCAACTGAAGCTTTCTTT. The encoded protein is CATSRGAGATEAFF.

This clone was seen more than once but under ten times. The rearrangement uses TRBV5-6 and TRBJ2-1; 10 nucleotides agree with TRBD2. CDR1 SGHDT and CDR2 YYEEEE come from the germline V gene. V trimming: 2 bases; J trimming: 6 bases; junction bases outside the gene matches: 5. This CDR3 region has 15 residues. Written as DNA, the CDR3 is TGTGCCAGCAGCTTAAGCGGGGGGGCAGTCAATGAGCAGTTCTTC. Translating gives CASSLSGGAVNEQFF.

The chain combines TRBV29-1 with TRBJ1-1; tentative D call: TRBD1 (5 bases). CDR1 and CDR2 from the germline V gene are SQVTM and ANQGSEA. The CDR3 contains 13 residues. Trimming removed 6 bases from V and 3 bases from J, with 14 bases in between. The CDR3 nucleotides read TGCAGCGTCGGGGGGGGTAGCGACACTGAAGCTTTCTTT. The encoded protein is CSVGGGSDTEAFF. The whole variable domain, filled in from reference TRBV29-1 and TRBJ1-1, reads SAVISQKPSRDICQRGTSLTIQCQVDSQVTMMFWYRQQPGQSLTLIATANQGSEATYESGFVIDKFPISRPNLTFSTLTVSNMSPEDSSIYLCSVGGGSDTEAFFGQGTRLTVV.

The CDR3 DNA is TGTGCCAGCAGGACAGGGGACTCTGGCTACACCTTC. Residues: CASRTGDSGYTF. The V call is TRBV6-5, the J call TRBJ1-2; TRBD1 matches 8 bases. CDR1 MNHEY and CDR2 SVGAGI come from the germline V gene. The CDR3 is 12 amino acids. Trimming at V came to 6 bases and at J to 7 bases, leaving 4 bases not matched to a gene.

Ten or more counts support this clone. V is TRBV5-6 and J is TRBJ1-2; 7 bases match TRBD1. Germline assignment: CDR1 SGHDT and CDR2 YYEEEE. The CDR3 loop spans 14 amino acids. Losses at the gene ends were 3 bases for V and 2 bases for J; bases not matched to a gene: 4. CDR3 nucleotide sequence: TGTGCCAGCAGCTCAGGGGGGAGAAACTATGGCTACACCTTC. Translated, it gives CASSSGGRNYGYTF.

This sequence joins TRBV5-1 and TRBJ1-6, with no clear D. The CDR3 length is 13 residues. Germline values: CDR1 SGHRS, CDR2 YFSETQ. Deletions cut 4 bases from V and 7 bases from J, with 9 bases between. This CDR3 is CASSLVANSPLHF. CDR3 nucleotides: TGCGCCAGCAGCCTGGTGGCCAATTCACCCCTCCACTTT.

The CDR3 loop reads CASSEAGGTGDFEQYF. CDR3 bases: TGTGCCAGCAGTGAAGCGGGCGGGACAGGGGACTTCGAGCAGTACTTC. This rearrangement joins TRBV6-1 to TRBJ2-7; TRBD1 aligns across 10 bases. There are 16 residues in the CDR3. Germline CDR1 is MNHNS and CDR2 is SASEGT. Germline trimming cut 0 bases from V and 6 bases from J; bases unmatched to any gene: 8.

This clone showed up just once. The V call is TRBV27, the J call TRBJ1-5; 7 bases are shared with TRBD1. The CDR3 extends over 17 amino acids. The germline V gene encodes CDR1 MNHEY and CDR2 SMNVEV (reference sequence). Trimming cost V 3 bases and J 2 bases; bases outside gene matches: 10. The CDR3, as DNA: TGTGCCAGCAGTTTCTCACAGGGGCTCAGCGGCAATCAGCCCCAGCATTTT. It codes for CASSFSQGLSGNQPQHF.

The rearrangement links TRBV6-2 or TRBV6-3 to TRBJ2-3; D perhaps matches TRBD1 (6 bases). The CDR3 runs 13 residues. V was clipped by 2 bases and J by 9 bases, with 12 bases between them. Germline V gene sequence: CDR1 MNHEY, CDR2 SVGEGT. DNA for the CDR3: TGTGCCAGCAGTTACGGGGGCCCGGCCACGCAGTATTTT. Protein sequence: CASSYGGPATQYF.

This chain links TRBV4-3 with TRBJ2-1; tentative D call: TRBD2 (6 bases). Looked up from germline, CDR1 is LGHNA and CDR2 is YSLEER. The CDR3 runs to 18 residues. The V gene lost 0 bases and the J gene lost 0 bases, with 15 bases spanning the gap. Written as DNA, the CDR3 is TGCGCCAGCAGCCAAGACTTGATAGCGGCGAGCTCCTACAATGAGCAGTTCTTC. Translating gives CASSQDLIAASSYNEQFF.

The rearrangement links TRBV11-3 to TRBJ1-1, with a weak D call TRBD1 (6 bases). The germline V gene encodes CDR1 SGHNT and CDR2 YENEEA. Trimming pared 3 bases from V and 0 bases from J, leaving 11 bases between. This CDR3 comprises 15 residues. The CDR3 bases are TGTGCCAGCAGCTTGACAGGAGGACTGAACACTGAAGCTTTCTTT. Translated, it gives CASSLTGGLNTEAFF. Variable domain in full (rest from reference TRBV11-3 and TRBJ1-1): EAGVVQSPRYKIIEKKQPVAFWCNPISGHNTLYWYLQNLGQGPELLIRYENEEAVDDSQLPKDRFSAERLKGVDSTLKIQPAELGDSAVYLCASSLTGGLNTEAFFGQGTRLTVV.

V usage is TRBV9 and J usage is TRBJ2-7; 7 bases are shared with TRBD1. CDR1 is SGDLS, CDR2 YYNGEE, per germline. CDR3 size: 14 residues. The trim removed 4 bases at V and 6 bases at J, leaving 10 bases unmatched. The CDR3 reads CASSQDRAASEQYF. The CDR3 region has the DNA TGTGCCAGCAGCCAAGACAGGGCCGCGAGCGAGCAGTACTTC.

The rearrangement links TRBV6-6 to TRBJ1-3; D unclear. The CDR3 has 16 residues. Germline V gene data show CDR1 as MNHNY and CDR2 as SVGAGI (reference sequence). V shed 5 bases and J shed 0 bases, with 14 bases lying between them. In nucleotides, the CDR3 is TGTGCCAGCAGTCCCCCTAGGCGGATCTCTGGAAACACCATATATTTT. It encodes CASSPPRRISGNTIYF.

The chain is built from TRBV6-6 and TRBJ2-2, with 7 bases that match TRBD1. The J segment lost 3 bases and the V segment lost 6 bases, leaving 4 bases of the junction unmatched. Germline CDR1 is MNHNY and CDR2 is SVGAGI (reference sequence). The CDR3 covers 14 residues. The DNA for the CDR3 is TGTGCCAGCAGAAGGGGGCGGGACACCGGGGAGCTGTTTTTT. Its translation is CASRRGRDTGELFF.

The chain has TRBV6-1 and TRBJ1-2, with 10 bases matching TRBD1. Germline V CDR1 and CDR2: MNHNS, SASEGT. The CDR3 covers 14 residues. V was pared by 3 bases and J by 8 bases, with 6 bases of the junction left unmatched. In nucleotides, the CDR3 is TGTGCCAGCAGTGAGCGGACAGGGGGAGGGGGCTACACCTTC. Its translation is CASSERTGGGGYTF.

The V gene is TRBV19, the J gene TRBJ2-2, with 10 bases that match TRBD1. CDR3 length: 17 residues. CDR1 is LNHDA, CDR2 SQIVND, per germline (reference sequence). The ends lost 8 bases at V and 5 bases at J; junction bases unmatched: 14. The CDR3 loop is CASLHLRQGAGTGELFF. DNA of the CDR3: TGTGCCAGTCTCCACCTACGACAGGGGGCTGGTACCGGGGAGCTGTTTTTT.

The DNA for the CDR3 is TGTGCCAGCAACACACCGGGGAGGGGCTACAATGAGCAGTTCTTC. Translating it yields CASNTPGRGYNEQFF. The chain employs TRBV6-5 and TRBJ2-1, with TRBD2 matching 7 bases. This CDR3 has 15 amino acids. V was clipped by 7 bases and J by 3 bases; unmatched bases: 9. The germline gives CDR1 MNHEY, CDR2 SVGAGI.

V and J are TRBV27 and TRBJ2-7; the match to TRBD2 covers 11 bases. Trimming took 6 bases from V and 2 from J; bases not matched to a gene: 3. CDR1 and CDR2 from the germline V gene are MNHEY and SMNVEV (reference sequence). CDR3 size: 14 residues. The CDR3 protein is CASRASGRTYEQYF. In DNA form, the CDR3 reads TGTGCCAGCAGGGCTAGCGGGAGGACCTACGAGCAGTACTTC.